What follows is one T cell receptor beta chain and its context. Its antigen has not been determined. Per-base quality was not reported, and no clone a single base away is much larger than it. The record originates from a study of OX40 agonist ivuxolimab in advanced cancers. As for the study more broadly: Ivuxolimab, which targeted the costimulatory receptor OX40 (CD134), was an agonistic, fully human IgG2 monoclonal antibody. Among the roughly 52 dose-escalation patients, about 19 had hepatocellular carcinoma, around 15 melanoma, 9 renal cell carcinoma and 9 head and neck cancer. Three dose-escalation patients achieved partial responses, one with hepatocellular carcinoma and two with cutaneous melanoma. Patients were allowed to have had prior anti-PD-1, anti-PD-L1 or anti-CTLA-4 therapy, and 30% to 40% of the dose-escalation patients had previously received checkpoint inhibitors. In the dose-escalation cohort, roughly 80% of patients were male, and the mean age was about 55 years, with a range of roughly 20 to 80. Intravenous ivuxolimab was administered to patients every 2 weeks at six dose levels: 0.01, 0.1, 0.3, 1.5, 3 and 10 mg/kg. The paper covers the monotherapy dose-escalation part of the phase I ivuxolimab trial, which included N ≈ 57 patients. The purpose of peripheral TCRbeta sequencing was to test whether ivuxolimab changed TCR sequence diversity and led to clonal T-cell expansion.

The trial excluded patients who had a history of autoimmune disease or were on systemic immunosuppression. Peripheral blood for TCR sequencing was drawn from every dose cohort at baseline, at cycle 4 day 1 and at cycle 7 day 1. Samples were obtained from an open-label, multicenter, first-in-human phase I dose-escalation trial of ivuxolimab. Adults with locally advanced or metastatic head and neck squamous cell, hepatocellular, melanoma or renal cell carcinoma were enrolled in the trial. Before TCR sequencing, CD4+ T cells and CD8+ T cells from peripheral blood were sorted into separate populations. Paper-wide results and their limitations: Partial responders in the 0.1-3.0 mg/kg groups had among the lowest normalized peripheral clonal expansion, especially among CD8+ T cells. The antigen specificity of the peripheral T cells that underwent clonal expansion was not determined. On average, CD8+ T cells showed more expanded clones than CD4+ T cells after ivuxolimab. Low levels of normalized T-cell clonal expansion were also seen in some nonresponding patients. Clonal expansion of both CD4+ and CD8+ blood T cells was observed from baseline to week 6 at doses 0.1 to 3.0 mg/kg.

V sheds 5 bases and J sheds 2 bases, leaving 18 bases between their ends. The CDR3 starts with the cysteine, ends with the phenylalanine, and has 16 residues. The only DNA kept is the CDR3, 48 bases in frame from the first base. CDR1 and CDR2, looked up from the germline V gene, are SGHTA and FQGNSA. To sequence the TCRbeta CDR3 region, genomic DNA was isolated from the sorted cells. TCRbeta CDR3 regions were sequenced using the immunoSEQ Assay. Not all clones reach the TCRdb copy of this immuneACCESS table, which keeps in-frame sequences only. Checked studies attribute under half of the gap to unresolved V genes and leave the rest unexplained. This sample gives about 84,000 clones in total; over 85% of them show up just once. Approximately 11% of the sample is taken by the ten largest.

The sequenced sample was CD4+ or CD8+ T cells sorted from blood, obtained in a trial of the OX40 agonist ivuxolimab. The receptor was isolated from an adult with an advanced solid tumor such as melanoma, head and neck, liver or kidney cancer. The chain is assembled from TRBV7-2 and TRBJ1-1; no D gene call is confident. The CDR3 has the sequence CASSPRYGYGNTEAFF. The DNA sequence follows: TGTGCCAGCAGCCCGAGGTACGGGTATGGTAACACTGAAGCTTTCTTT.